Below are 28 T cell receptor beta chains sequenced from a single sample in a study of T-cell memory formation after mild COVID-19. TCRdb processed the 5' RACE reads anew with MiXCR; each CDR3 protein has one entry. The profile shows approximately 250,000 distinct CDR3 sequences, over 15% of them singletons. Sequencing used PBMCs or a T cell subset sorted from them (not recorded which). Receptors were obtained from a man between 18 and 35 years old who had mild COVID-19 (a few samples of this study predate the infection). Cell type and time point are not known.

The CDR3 region has the DNA TGTGCCAGCAGCTTAGCAGGGACAGGGGTGAATGGCTACACCTTC. Residues: CASSLAGTGVNGYTF. The J gene is TRBJ1-2, the V gene TRBV11-2, with 10 bases that match TRBD1. Germline lookup yields CDR1 SGHAT and CDR2 FQNNGV. Germline trimming cut 1 base from V and 6 bases from J; bases unmatched to any gene: 5. The CDR3 extends over 15 amino acids.

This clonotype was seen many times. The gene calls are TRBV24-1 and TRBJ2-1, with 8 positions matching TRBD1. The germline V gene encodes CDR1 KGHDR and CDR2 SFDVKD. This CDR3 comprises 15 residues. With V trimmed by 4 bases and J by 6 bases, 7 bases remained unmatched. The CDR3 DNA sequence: TGTGCCACCAGTGACCGGACAGGGCGGGGCAATGAGCAGTTCTTC. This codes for CATSDRTGRGNEQFF.

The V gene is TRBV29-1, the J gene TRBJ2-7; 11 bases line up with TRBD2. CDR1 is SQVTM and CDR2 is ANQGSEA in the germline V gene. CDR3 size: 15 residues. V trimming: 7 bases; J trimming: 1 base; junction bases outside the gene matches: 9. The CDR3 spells CSGSRLAGLSYEQYF. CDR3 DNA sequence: TGCAGCGGGAGCCGACTAGCGGGGCTTTCCTACGAGCAGTACTTC.

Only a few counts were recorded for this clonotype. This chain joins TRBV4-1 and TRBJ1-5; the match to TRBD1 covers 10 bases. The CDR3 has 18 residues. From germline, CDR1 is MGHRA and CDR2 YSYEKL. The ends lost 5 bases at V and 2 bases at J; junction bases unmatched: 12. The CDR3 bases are TGCGCCAGCAGCGCTCCGAGACAGGGGGCGTTGGGCAATCAGCCCCAGCATTTT. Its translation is CASSAPRQGALGNQPQHF.

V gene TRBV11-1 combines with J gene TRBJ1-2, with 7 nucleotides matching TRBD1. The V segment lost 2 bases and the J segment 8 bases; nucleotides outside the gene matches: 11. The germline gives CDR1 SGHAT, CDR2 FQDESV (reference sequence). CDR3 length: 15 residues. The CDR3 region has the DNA TGTGCCAGCAGCTTAAGCGGGACAGTCGGGGGCGGCTACACCTTC. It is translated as CASSLSGTVGGGYTF. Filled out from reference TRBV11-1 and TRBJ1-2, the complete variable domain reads EAEVAQSPRYKITEKSQAVAFWCDPISGHATLYWYRQILGQGPELLVQFQDESVVDDSQLPKDRFSAERLKGVDSTLKIQPAELGDSAMYLCASSLSGTVGGGYTFGSGTRLTVV.

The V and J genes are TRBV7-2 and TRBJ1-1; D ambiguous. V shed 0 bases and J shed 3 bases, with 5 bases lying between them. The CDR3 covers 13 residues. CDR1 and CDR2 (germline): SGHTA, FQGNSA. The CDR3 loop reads CASSLAAHTEAFF. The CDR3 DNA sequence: TGTGCCAGCAGCTTAGCTGCCCACACTGAAGCTTTCTTT. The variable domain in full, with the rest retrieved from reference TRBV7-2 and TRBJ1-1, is GAGVSQSPSNKVTEKGKDVELRCDPISGHTALYWYRQSLGQGLEFLIYFQGNSAPDKSGLPSDRFSAERTGGSVSTLTIQRTQQEDSAVYLCASSLAAHTEAFFGQGTRLTVV.

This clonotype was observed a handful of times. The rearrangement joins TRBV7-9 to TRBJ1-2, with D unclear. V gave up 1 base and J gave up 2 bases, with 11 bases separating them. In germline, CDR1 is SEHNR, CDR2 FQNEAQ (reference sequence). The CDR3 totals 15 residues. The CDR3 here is CASSLVGRTNYGYTF. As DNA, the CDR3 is TGTGCCAGCAGCTTAGTTGGCAGGACCAACTATGGCTACACCTTC.

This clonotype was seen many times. This CDR3 reads CASRPTGTGSDEQFF. For the CDR3, the DNA is TGTGCCAGCAGGCCCACCGGGACAGGGAGCGATGAGCAGTTCTTC. V usage is TRBV6-5 and J usage is TRBJ2-1, with 9 bases lining up with TRBD1. This CDR3 region has 15 residues. Trimming removed 6 bases from V and 8 bases from J; junction bases left unmatched: 11. The germline V gene encodes CDR1 MNHEY and CDR2 SVGAGI.

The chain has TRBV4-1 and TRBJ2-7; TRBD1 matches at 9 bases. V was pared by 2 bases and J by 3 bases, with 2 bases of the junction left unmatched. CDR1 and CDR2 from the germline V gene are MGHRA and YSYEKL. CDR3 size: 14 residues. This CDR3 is CASSQPTGGYEQYF. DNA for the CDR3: TGCGCCAGCAGCCAACCGACAGGGGGCTACGAGCAGTACTTC.

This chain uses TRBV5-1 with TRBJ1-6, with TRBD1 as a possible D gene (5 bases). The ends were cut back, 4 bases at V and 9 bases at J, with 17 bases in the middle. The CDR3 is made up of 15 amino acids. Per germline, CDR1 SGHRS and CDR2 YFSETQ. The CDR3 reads CASSDQSRVSSPLHF. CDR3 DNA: TGCGCCAGCAGCGATCAATCCAGGGTTAGTTCACCCCTCCACTTT. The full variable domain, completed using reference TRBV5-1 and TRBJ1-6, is KAGVTQTPRYLIKTRGQQVTLSCSPISGHRSVSWYQQTPGQGLQFLFEYFSETQRNKGNFPGRFSGRQFSNSRSEMNVSTLELGDSALYLCASSDQSRVSSPLHFGNGTRLTVT.

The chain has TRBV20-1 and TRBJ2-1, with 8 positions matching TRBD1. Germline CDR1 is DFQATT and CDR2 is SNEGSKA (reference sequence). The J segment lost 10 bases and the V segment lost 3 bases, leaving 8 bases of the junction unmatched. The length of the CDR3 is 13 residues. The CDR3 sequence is CSASRTGTVEQFF. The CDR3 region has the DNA TGCAGTGCTAGTAGGACAGGGACGGTGGAGCAGTTCTTC.

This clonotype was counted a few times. As DNA, the CDR3 is TGTGCCAGCAGCCCACTAGCGGGGGCCGCGCGGGCGCAGTATTTT. Its translation: CASSPLAGAARAQYF. This sequence joins TRBV7-3 and TRBJ2-3; 11 bases fit TRBD2. J was trimmed by 10 bases and V by 5 bases; bases with no gene match: 11. The CDR3 has 15 residues. Per the germline V gene, CDR1 is SGHTA and CDR2 is FQGTGA.

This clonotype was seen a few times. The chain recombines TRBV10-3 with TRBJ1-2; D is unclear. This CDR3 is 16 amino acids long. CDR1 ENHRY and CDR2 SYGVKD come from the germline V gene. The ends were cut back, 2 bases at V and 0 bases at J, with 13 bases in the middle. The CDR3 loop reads CAISEQRAEANYGYTF. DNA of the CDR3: TGTGCCATCAGTGAGCAACGGGCAGAAGCTAACTATGGCTACACCTTC.

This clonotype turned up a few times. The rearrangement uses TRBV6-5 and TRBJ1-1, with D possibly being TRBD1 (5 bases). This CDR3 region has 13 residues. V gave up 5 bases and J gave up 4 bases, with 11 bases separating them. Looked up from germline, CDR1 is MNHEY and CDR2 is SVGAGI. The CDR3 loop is CASSKQGGTEAFF. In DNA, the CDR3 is TGTGCCAGCAGTAAGCAGGGTGGCACTGAAGCTTTCTTT.

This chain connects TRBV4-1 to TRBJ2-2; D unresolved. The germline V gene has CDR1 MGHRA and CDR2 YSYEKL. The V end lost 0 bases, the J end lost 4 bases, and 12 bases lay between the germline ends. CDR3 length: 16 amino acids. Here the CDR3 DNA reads TGCGCCAGCAGCCAAGATAGTTTTTCGAGCACCGGGGAGCTGTTTTTT. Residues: CASSQDSFSSTGELFF.

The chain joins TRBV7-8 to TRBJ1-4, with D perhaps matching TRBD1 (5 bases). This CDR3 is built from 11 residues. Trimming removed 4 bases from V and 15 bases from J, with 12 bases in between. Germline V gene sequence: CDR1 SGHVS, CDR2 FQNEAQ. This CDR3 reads CASSSTDVLFF. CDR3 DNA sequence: TGTGCCAGCAGCTCGACAGATGTATTGTTTTTT.

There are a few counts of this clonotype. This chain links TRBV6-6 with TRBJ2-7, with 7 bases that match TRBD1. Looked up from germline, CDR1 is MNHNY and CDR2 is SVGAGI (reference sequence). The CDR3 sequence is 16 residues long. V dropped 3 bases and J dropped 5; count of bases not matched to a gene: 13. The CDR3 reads CASSYLTGAVRNEQYF. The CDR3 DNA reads TGTGCCAGCAGTTATCTAACAGGGGCCGTTCGGAACGAGCAGTACTTC.

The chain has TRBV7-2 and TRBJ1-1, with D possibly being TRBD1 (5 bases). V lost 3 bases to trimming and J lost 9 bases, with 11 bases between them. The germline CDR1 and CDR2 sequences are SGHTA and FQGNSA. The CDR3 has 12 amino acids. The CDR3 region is CASSLLGTQAFF. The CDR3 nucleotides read TGTGCCAGCAGCTTGTTGGGGACTCAAGCTTTCTTT.

The CDR3 spells CASSYRGNSYEQYF. As DNA, the CDR3 is TGTGCCAGCAGTTACCGGGGGAACTCCTACGAGCAGTACTTC. V usage is TRBV5-5 and J usage is TRBJ2-7, with a weak D call TRBD2 (6 bases). V was trimmed by 5 bases and J by 0 bases, leaving 12 bases between them. The germline V gene encodes CDR1 SGHKS and CDR2 YYEKEE (reference sequence). CDR3 length: 14 amino acids.

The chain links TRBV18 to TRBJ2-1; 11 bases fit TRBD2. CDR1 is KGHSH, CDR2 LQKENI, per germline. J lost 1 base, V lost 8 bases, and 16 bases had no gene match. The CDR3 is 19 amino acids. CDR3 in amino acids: CASLRSGGAIPESYNEQFF. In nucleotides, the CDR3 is TGTGCCAGCCTCCGTAGCGGGGGGGCCATTCCGGAGTCCTACAATGAGCAGTTCTTC. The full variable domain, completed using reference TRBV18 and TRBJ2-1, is NAGVMQNPRHLVRRRGQEARLRCSPMKGHSHVYWYRQLPEEGLKFMVYLQKENIIDESGMPKERFSAEFPKEGPSILRIQQVVRGDSAAYFCASLRSGGAIPESYNEQFFGPGTRLTVL.

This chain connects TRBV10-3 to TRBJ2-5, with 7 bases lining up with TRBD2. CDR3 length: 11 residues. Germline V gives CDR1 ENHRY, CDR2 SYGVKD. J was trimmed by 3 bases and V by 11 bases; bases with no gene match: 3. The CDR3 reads CARRGEETQYF. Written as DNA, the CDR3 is TGTGCCCGCCGGGGGGAAGAGACCCAGTACTTC.

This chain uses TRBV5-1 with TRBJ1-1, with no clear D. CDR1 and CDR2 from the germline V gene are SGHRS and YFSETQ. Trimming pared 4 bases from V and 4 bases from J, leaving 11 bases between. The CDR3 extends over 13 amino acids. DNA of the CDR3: TGCGCCAGCAGCCCAATAGGGAGCACTGAAGCTTTCTTT. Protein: CASSPIGSTEAFF. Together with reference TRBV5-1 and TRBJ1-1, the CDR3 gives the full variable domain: KAGVTQTPRYLIKTRGQQVTLSCSPISGHRSVSWYQQTPGQGLQFLFEYFSETQRNKGNFPGRFSGRQFSNSRSEMNVSTLELGDSALYLCASSPIGSTEAFFGQGTRLTVV.

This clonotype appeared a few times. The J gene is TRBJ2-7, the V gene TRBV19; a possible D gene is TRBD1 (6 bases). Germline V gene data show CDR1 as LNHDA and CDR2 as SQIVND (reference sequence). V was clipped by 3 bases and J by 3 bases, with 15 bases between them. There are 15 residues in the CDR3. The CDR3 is CASSITGIFGYEQYF. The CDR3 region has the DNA TGTGCCAGTAGTATTACAGGGATTTTCGGCTACGAGCAGTACTTC.

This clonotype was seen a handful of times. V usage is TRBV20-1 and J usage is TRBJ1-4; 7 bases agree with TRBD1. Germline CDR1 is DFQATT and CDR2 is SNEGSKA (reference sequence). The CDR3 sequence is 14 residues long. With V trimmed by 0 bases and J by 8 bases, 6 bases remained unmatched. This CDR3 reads CSARDSQGGEKLFF. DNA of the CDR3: TGCAGTGCTAGAGATTCCCAGGGGGGCGAAAAACTGTTTTTT.

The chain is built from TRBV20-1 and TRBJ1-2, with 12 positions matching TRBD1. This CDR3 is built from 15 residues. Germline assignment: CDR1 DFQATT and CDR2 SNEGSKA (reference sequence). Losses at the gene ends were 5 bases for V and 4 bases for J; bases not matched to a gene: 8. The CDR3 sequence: CSAAGTGGAGYGYTF. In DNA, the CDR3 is TGCAGTGCTGCCGGGACAGGGGGCGCGGGCTATGGCTACACCTTC.

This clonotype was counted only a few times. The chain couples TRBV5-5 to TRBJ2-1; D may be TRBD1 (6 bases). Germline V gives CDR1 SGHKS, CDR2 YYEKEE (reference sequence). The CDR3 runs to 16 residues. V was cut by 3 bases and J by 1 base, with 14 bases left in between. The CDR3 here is CASSSRQDQSYNEQFF. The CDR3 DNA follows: TGTGCCAGCAGCTCCAGACAGGATCAGTCCTACAATGAGCAGTTCTTC. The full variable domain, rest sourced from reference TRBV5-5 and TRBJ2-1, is DAGVTQSPTHLIKTRGQQVTLRCSPISGHKSVSWYQQVLGQGPQFIFQYYEKEERGRGNFPDRFSARQFPNYSSELNVNALLLGDSALYLCASSSRQDQSYNEQFFGPGTRLTVL.

DNA for the CDR3: TGTGCCAGCAGCGCCCGGGACAGGGGGCGGGAGACTGAAGCTTTCTTT. It specifies CASSARDRGRETEAFF. The chain recombines TRBV11-2 with TRBJ1-1, with TRBD1 identical over 12 bases. This CDR3 contains 16 residues. The germline gives CDR1 SGHAT, CDR2 FQNNGV. The junction had 9 bases not matched to a gene; V was cut back by 5 bases and J by 5 bases.

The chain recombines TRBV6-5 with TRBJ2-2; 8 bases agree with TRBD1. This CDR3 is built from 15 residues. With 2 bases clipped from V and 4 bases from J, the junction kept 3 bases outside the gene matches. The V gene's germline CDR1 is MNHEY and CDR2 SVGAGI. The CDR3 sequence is CASSYLQGGTGELFF. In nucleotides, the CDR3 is TGTGCCAGCAGTTACCTACAGGGGGGCACCGGGGAGCTGTTTTTT.